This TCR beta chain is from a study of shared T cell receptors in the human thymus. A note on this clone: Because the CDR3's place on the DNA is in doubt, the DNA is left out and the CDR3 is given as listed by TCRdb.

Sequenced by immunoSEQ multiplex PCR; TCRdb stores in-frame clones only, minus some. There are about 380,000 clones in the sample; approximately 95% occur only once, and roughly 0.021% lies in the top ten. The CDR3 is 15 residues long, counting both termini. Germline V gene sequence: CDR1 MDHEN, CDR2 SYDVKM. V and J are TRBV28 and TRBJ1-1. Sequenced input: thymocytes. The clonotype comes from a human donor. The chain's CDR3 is CASSTSRQGRGEAFF.